Each of the 30 T cell receptor beta chains below was sequenced from the same sample in a study of T cell responses to AZD1222 COVID-19 vaccine. Generated by immunoSEQ multiplex PCR, the TCRdb table keeps only in-frame clones and is missing some. The sample yields more than 140,000 clones, approximately 88% seen once. The sequencing here drew on peripheral blood, taken on day 0 of AZD1222 vaccination. These receptor sequences come from an adult in good health.

This clone showed up just once. The genes are TRBV24-1 and TRBJ2-6, with D possibly being TRBD2 (6 bases). Germline CDR1 reads KGHDR; CDR2 reads SFDVKD. Trimming left V 9 bases short and J 0 bases short, with 14 bases between. The CDR3 consists of 16 residues. CDR3 amino acids: CATAAGTISGANVLTF. CDR3 nucleotide sequence: TGTGCCACCGCGGCGGGAACCATCTCTGGGGCCAACGTCCTGACTTTC.

CDR3 sequence (DNA): TGTGCCAGCAGGCCGGGACTAGCGAACAATGAGCAGTTCTTC. It is translated as CASRPGLANNEQFF. This chain uses TRBV6-5 with TRBJ2-1; TRBD2 aligns across 10 bases. Germline lookup yields CDR1 MNHEY and CDR2 SVGAGI. The CDR3 sequence is 14 residues long. Trimming at V came to 6 bases and at J to 5 bases, leaving 4 bases not matched to a gene.

This clone appeared a few times. The chain couples TRBV27 to TRBJ2-7, with 8 bases aligning to TRBD1. CDR1 MNHEY and CDR2 SMNVEV come from the germline V gene (reference sequence). This CDR3 has 17 residues. V dropped 3 bases and J dropped 4; count of bases not matched to a gene: 14. This CDR3 reads CASSFLAGGGKRYEQYF. The CDR3 coding sequence is TGTGCCAGCAGTTTTCTGGCAGGGGGCGGAAAAAGGTACGAGCAGTACTTC.

The J gene is TRBJ1-6, the V gene TRBV6-1; D gene ambiguous. V was clipped by 2 bases and J by 1 base, with 3 bases between them. The CDR3 loop spans 14 amino acids. CDR1 and CDR2 (germline): MNHNS, SASEGT. The CDR3 nucleotides are TGTGCCAGCAGTGAAATGTCCTATAATTCACCCCTCCACTTT. Translation: CASSEMSYNSPLHF.

This clone was observed once. This chain connects TRBV6-2 or TRBV6-3 to TRBJ2-7; D is ambiguous. From germline, CDR1 is MNHEY and CDR2 SVGEGT. Trimming cost V 4 bases and J 4 bases, with 8 bases left between them. The CDR3 is 12 residues long. The CDR3: CASSFPRYEQYF. The CDR3 bases are TGTGCCAGCAGTTTCCCTCGGTACGAGCAGTACTTC.

The chain employs TRBV28 and TRBJ1-1; D remains ambiguous. Trimming took off 2 bases at V and 5 bases at J, with 12 bases between the two ends. This CDR3 is built from 14 residues. CDR1 is MDHEN, CDR2 SYDVKM, per germline. CDR3 coding DNA: TGTGCCAGCAGTTTAACTGGCGGGTGGACTGAAGCTTTCTTT. The encoded protein is CASSLTGGWTEAFF. Combining the CDR3 with reference TRBV28 and TRBJ1-1 gives the whole variable domain DVKVTQSSRYLVKRTGEKVFLECVQDMDHENMFWYRQDPGLGLRLIYFSYDVKMKEKGDIPEGYSVSREKKERFSLILESASTNQTSMYLCASSLTGGWTEAFFGQGTRLTVV.

J is TRBJ1-3 and V is TRBV3-1 (or the pseudogene TRBV3-2); maybe TRBD1 (5 bases). CDR1 is LGHDT, CDR2 YNNKEL, per germline (reference sequence). This CDR3 spans 16 amino acids. The V end lost 3 bases, the J end lost 3 bases, and 15 bases lay between the germline ends. CDR3 sequence (DNA): TGTGCCAGCAGCCATGGATCAGGGCTTGGTGGAAACACCATATATTTT. Translation gives CASSHGSGLGGNTIYF.

The rearrangement uses TRBV9 and TRBJ1-2; a possible D gene is TRBD1 (5 bases). The CDR3 loop spans 15 amino acids. Trimming stripped 3 bases from V and 4 bases from J, with 16 bases between. Germline CDR1 SGDLS, CDR2 YYNGEE. CDR3 loop: CASSGAEGPAYGYTF. The DNA of the CDR3 is TGTGCCAGCAGCGGAGCCGAGGGACCCGCCTATGGCTACACCTTC. Together with reference TRBV9 and TRBJ1-2, the CDR3 gives the full variable domain: DSGVTQTPKHLITATGQRVTLRCSPRSGDLSVYWYQQSLDQGLQFLIQYYNGEERAKGNILERFSAQQFPDLHSELNLSSLELGDSALYFCASSGAEGPAYGYTFGSGTRLTVV.

J is TRBJ2-1 and V is TRBV9; D uncertain. The V end lost 6 bases, the J end lost 2 bases, and 15 bases lay between the germline ends. The CDR3 covers 15 residues. Per the germline V gene, CDR1 is SGDLS and CDR2 is YYNGEE. The CDR3 coding sequence is TGTGCCAGCACCCCTTTTCACCCCCCCTACAATGAGCAGTTCTTC. Its translation is CASTPFHPPYNEQFF.

This clone was observed a few times. This chain links TRBV11-3 with TRBJ2-7; D is ambiguous. The CDR3 covers 15 residues. Trimming took off 1 base at V and 2 bases at J, with 12 bases between the two ends. The germline gives CDR1 SGHNT, CDR2 YENEEA. CDR3 nucleotides: TGTGCCAGCAGCTTAGGGGCAGGAAAGGCCTACGAGCAGTACTTC. Amino acids: CASSLGAGKAYEQYF.

The chain employs TRBV7-6 and TRBJ2-7, with D tentatively TRBD2 (5 bases). Germline V gives CDR1 SGHVS, CDR2 FNYEAQ. The CDR3 runs to 12 residues. The V end lost 5 bases, the J end lost 7 bases, and 12 bases lay between the germline ends. The CDR3 DNA follows: TGTGCCAGCAGCCCACAGTCGGGGGAGCAGTACTTC. As protein: CASSPQSGEQYF.

This chain uses TRBV27 with TRBJ1-1; 7 nucleotides align to TRBD1. Germline V CDR1 and CDR2: MNHEY, SMNVEV (reference sequence). J gave up 11 bases and V 5 bases, and 8 bases lay outside the gene matches. This CDR3 is 12 amino acids long. This CDR3 is CASSPDREPAFF. DNA for the CDR3: TGTGCCAGCAGTCCCGACAGGGAGCCGGCTTTCTTT.

V gene TRBV29-1 combines with J gene TRBJ2-7; D unclear. The CDR3 covers 12 residues. The germline gives CDR1 SQVTM, CDR2 ANQGSEA. The V end was cut by 5 bases, the J end by 3 bases, with 11 bases between. The chain's CDR3 is CSVTDVSYEQYF. The CDR3 DNA sequence: TGCAGCGTTACGGACGTAAGCTACGAGCAGTACTTC.

This sequence joins TRBV28 and TRBJ1-4, with no clear D. Germline V gene lookup returns CDR1 MDHEN and CDR2 SYDVKM. Trimming shortened V by 5 bases and J by 0 bases, and 4 bases separated the two germline ends. The CDR3 totals 13 residues. The CDR3 DNA reads as TGTGCCAGCAGTGATTCAACTAATGAAAAACTGTTTTTT. It yields the protein CASSDSTNEKLFF. The entire variable domain, with the rest obtained from reference TRBV28 and TRBJ1-4, is as follows: DVKVTQSSRYLVKRTGEKVFLECVQDMDHENMFWYRQDPGLGLRLIYFSYDVKMKEKGDIPEGYSVSREKKERFSLILESASTNQTSMYLCASSDSTNEKLFFGSGTQLSVL.

The gene calls are TRBV5-4 and TRBJ2-1, with D perhaps being TRBD1 or TRBD2 (5 bases each). CDR3 size: 13 residues. The V and J ends lost 4 bases and 5 bases respectively, with 10 bases between them. The germline CDR1 and CDR2 sequences are SGHNT and YYREEE (reference sequence). CDR3 nucleotide sequence: TGTGCCAGCAGCCCTGGGACCAACAATGAGCAGTTCTTC. Protein sequence: CASSPGTNNEQFF.

The chain carries TRBV5-5 and TRBJ1-1; D is undetermined. This CDR3 spans 15 amino acids. V lost 0 bases and J lost 3, with 12 bases in between. The germline V gene encodes CDR1 SGHKS and CDR2 YYEKEE (reference sequence). CDR3 DNA: TGTGCCAGCAGCTTGGGCCCGGGGTGGTACACTGAAGCTTTCTTT. It encodes CASSLGPGWYTEAFF.

The CDR3 sequence: CATAPRRLGGANVLTF. In nucleotides, the CDR3 is TGTGCCACCGCACCTCGACGGCTAGGTGGGGCCAACGTCCTGACTTTC. The chain uses TRBV24-1 and TRBJ2-6, with D hard to call. This CDR3 spans 16 amino acids. CDR1 is KGHDR, CDR2 SFDVKD, per germline. V dropped 9 bases and J dropped 3 bases, with 17 bases sitting between them.

The chain joins TRBV29-1 to TRBJ2-1, with D possibly TRBD1 on 5 matching bases. Trimming took off 4 bases at V and 9 bases at J, with 16 bases between the two ends. The germline gives CDR1 SQVTM, CDR2 ANQGSEA. This CDR3 has 13 residues. CDR3 DNA: TGCAGCGTTGGGATCCTGGGGCCCGGTGAGCAGTTCTTC. This encodes CSVGILGPGEQFF.

The chain joins TRBV9 to TRBJ2-2; D gene uncertain. Looked up from germline, CDR1 is SGDLS and CDR2 is YYNGEE. Trimming stripped 0 bases from V and 4 bases from J, with 10 bases between. The CDR3 loop spans 15 amino acids. CDR3 coding DNA: TGTGCCAGCAGCGTAGGTACGGCGAGCACCGGGGAGCTGTTTTTT. It specifies CASSVGTASTGELFF. Supplemented by reference TRBV9 and TRBJ2-2, the full variable domain reads DSGVTQTPKHLITATGQRVTLRCSPRSGDLSVYWYQQSLDQGLQFLIQYYNGEERAKGNILERFSAQQFPDLHSELNLSSLELGDSALYFCASSVGTASTGELFFGEGSRLTVL.

This chain joins TRBV18 and TRBJ1-3, with D unclear. Between the trimmed V and J ends, which lost 2 bases and 2 bases, there was a span of 13 bases. The germline CDR1 and CDR2 sequences are KGHSH and LQKENI. The CDR3 runs to 16 residues. Here the CDR3 reads CASSPFAADPGNTIYF. CDR3 DNA: TGTGCCAGCTCACCATTTGCCGCAGACCCTGGAAACACCATATATTTT.

V gene TRBV28 combines with J gene TRBJ1-5, with 7 bases that match TRBD1. Germline assignment: CDR1 MDHEN and CDR2 SYDVKM. The CDR3 covers 15 residues. After removal of 7 bases from V and 2 bases from J, the junction contained 8 bases not matched to a gene. CDR3 coding DNA: TGTGCCAGCATTGAGACAGGGATTGGCAATCAGCCCCAGCATTTT. Encoded protein: CASIETGIGNQPQHF.

The chain is built from TRBV28 and TRBJ2-7; D is perhaps TRBD1 (6 bases). V lost 6 bases, J lost 0 bases, and 15 bases lay in between. Germline V lookup: CDR1 MDHEN, CDR2 SYDVKM. The CDR3 consists of 15 residues. CDR3 DNA sequence: TGTGCCAGCAGCCCACAGGGTCCCCTCTCCTACGAGCAGTACTTC. As protein: CASSPQGPLSYEQYF.

The chain joins TRBV7-3 to TRBJ2-3; D uncertain. The CDR3 length is 18 residues. Trimming removed 2 bases from V and 8 bases from J, with 26 bases in between. Germline-derived CDR1 and CDR2 are SGHTA and FQGTGA. Here the CDR3 reads CASSLDRVGWEHTATQYF. DNA for the CDR3: TGTGCCAGCAGCTTAGACCGGGTAGGGTGGGAACACACGGCTACGCAGTATTTT.

The chain couples TRBV28 to TRBJ1-1, with a tentative D call TRBD1 (6 bases). This CDR3 has 15 amino acids. The germline CDR1 and CDR2 sequences are MDHEN and SYDVKM. V lost 6 bases and J 5 bases, leaving 19 bases between the germline ends. CDR3 sequence reads: CASSKPSRGRTEAFF. The CDR3 DNA is TGTGCCAGCAGCAAGCCGTCCAGGGGAAGGACTGAAGCTTTCTTT.

The rearrangement joins TRBV6-5 to TRBJ2-5; no reliable D call. Germline V gene lookup returns CDR1 MNHEY and CDR2 SVGAGI. V lost 7 bases and J lost 0, with 9 bases in between. The length of the CDR3 is 13 residues. CDR3 nucleotides: TGTGCCAGCACTCCATCGAACCAAGAGACCCAGTACTTC. It codes for CASTPSNQETQYF.

The V gene is TRBV19, the J gene TRBJ1-2; possibly TRBD1 for D (6 bases). This CDR3 spans 14 amino acids. V dropped 3 bases and J dropped 4 bases, with 12 bases sitting between them. The germline gives CDR1 LNHDA, CDR2 SQIVND (reference sequence). CDR3 coding DNA: TGTGCCAGTAGTATCGGGGGGGCTCCCTATGGCTACACCTTC. It encodes CASSIGGAPYGYTF.

The V and J genes are TRBV27 and TRBJ2-3, with no clear D. Germline values: CDR1 MNHEY, CDR2 SMNVEV (reference sequence). Between the trimmed V and J ends, which lost 0 bases and 4 bases, there was a span of 5 bases. This CDR3 has 13 amino acids. CDR3 protein: CASSLSVADTQYF. CDR3 DNA sequence: TGTGCCAGCAGTTTATCGGTGGCAGATACGCAGTATTTT.

The rearrangement links TRBV7-9 to TRBJ1-2, with TRBD1 matching 8 bases. The CDR3 sequence is 14 residues long. Unmatched junction bases numbered 7, after V lost 5 bases and J lost 5 bases. Germline V lookup: CDR1 SEHNR, CDR2 FQNEAQ (reference sequence). Here the CDR3 reads CASSQGQGGYGYTF. In DNA form, the CDR3 reads TGTGCCAGCAGCCAAGGACAGGGAGGTTATGGCTACACCTTC.

The chain combines TRBV4-2 with TRBJ1-2; 8 bases match TRBD1. Germline V gives CDR1 LGHNA, CDR2 YNFKEQ. The V and J ends lost 1 base and 5 bases, in that order; junction bases with no gene match: 0. The CDR3 is 13 amino acids. In nucleotides, the CDR3 is TGTGCCAGCAGCCAAGGGACAGGGTATGGCTACACCTTC. Translation: CASSQGTGYGYTF.

V gene TRBV4-2 combines with J gene TRBJ2-7, with 11 nucleotides matching TRBD1. The CDR3 sequence is 14 residues long. The junction had 2 bases not matched to a gene; V was cut back by 0 bases and J by 7 bases. Germline values: CDR1 LGHNA, CDR2 YNFKEQ. The CDR3 DNA is TGTGCCAGCAGCCAAGAGGACAGGGGGCGAGAGCAGTACTTC. The encoded protein is CASSQEDRGREQYF.